Listed here are 26 T cell receptor beta chains from one sample, sequenced in a study of T cells in women clearing cervical HPV infection (dated by TCRdb to 2017 to 2018). Library preparation was by the immunoSEQ multiplex PCR assay. TCRdb took this table from immuneACCESS and kept in-frame rearrangements with V and J called. Such tables lack part of the clones; where checked against another copy, unresolved V genes explain under half of the gap, and the rest is unexplained. This sample's records show fewer than 30,000 clones. The top ten clones comprise roughly 5.3% of the sample. Sequencing was performed on blood buffy coat. The receptors stem from a woman between 18 and 75 years old with a cervical HPV16 infection that either progressed to CIN3+ or cleared (not recorded which).

For this clone: The read terminates 3 residues before the CDR3 end, so the remaining end is supplied by the germline J gene. V and J are TRBV19 and TRBJ1-3; tentative D call: TRBD1 (5 bases). This CDR3 spans 13 amino acids. The ends were cut back, 9 bases at V and 2 bases at J, with 11 bases in the middle. Germline loops: CDR1 LNHDA, CDR2 SQIVND (reference sequence). The sequenced part of the CDR3 DNA is TGTGCCAGCCGCCTAGGGGCTGGAAACACC. The encoded protein is CASRLGAGNT. The CDR3 reads in full as CASRLGAGNTIYF.

As regards this clone: The read terminates 3 residues before the CDR3 end, so the remaining end is supplied by the germline J gene. The chain joins TRBV5-6 to TRBJ2-1, with 8 nucleotides matching TRBD2. J was trimmed by 1 base and V by 1 base; bases with no gene match: 1. This CDR3 has 15 residues. The V gene's germline CDR1 is SGHDT and CDR2 YYEEEE. Incomplete CDR3 DNA: TGTGCCAGCAGCTTGATAGCGGGGTCCTACAATGAG. This sequence encodes CASSLIAGSYNE. The CDR3 reads in full as CASSLIAGSYNEQFF.

With respect to this clone: The CDR3 is cut off 3 residues early in the read; its end comes from the germline J gene. This chain joins TRBV19 and TRBJ2-7; 13 nucleotides match TRBD2. The CDR3 length is 16 residues. The germline gives CDR1 LNHDA, CDR2 SQIVND (reference sequence). The V gene end was trimmed by 5 bases and the J gene end by 2 bases; junction bases not matched to a gene: 6. The part of the CDR3 DNA that was read is TGTGCCAGTAGTCAGGGACTAGCGGGGTCCCCCTACGAG. It translates to CASSQGLAGSPYE. The CDR3, in full, reads CASSQGLAGSPYEQYF.

On this clone: The read gets to within 3 residues of the CDR3 end, and the germline J gene fills in the rest. This chain connects TRBV4-1 to TRBJ2-3, with D possibly being TRBD1 (5 bases). The CDR3 is made up of 15 amino acids. CDR1 is MGHRA and CDR2 is YSYEKL in the germline V gene. With 6 bases removed from V and 6 bases from J, the gap between germline ends came to 19 bases. The covered CDR3 bases are TGCGCCAGCAGACCGACAGACATGCATGAGGATACG. Residues: CASRPTDMHEDT. Given in full, the CDR3 is CASRPTDMHEDTQYF.

By frequency, this clone registers medium-sized (0.01 to 0.1%). The read falls 3 residues short of the CDR3 end, and the missing part is taken from the germline J gene. The rearrangement uses TRBV19 and TRBJ2-3; the D is unclear. Germline CDR1 LNHDA, CDR2 SQIVND (reference sequence). There are 14 residues in the CDR3. V shed 4 bases and J shed 0 bases, with 8 bases lying between them. CDR3: CASSSLTSTDTQYF. The sequenced CDR3 bases are TGTGCCAGTAGTAGCCTAACTAGCACAGATACG.

The DNA read from the CDR3 is TGTGCCAGTAGTCTGGGACAGGGTAAAAATGAG. Encoded protein: CASSLGQGKNE. The full CDR3 protein is CASSLGQGKNEQFF. This chain joins TRBV19 and TRBJ2-1; 9 positions match TRBD1. The CDR3 end falls 3 residues outside the read, so it is completed with the germline J gene. V shed 5 bases and J 7 bases; nucleotides not matched to a gene: 6. The germline gives CDR1 LNHDA, CDR2 SQIVND (reference sequence). This CDR3 spans 14 amino acids.

As for this clone: Coverage ceases 3 residues before the CDR3 finishes, and the germline J gene fills in the end. This chain connects TRBV11-2 to TRBJ2-7, with 7 bases identical to TRBD1. CDR3 length equals 13 residues. Germline V lookup: CDR1 SGHAT, CDR2 FQNNGV. V lost 7 bases, J lost 4 bases, and 7 bases stayed unmatched. Partial CDR3 DNA: TGTGCCAGCACACCGACAGGGCCTTACGAG. Encoded protein: CASTPTGPYE. The entire CDR3 sequence reads CASTPTGPYEQYF.

For this clone: The read falls 3 residues short of the CDR3 end, and the missing part is taken from the germline J gene. The gene calls are TRBV13 and TRBJ1-2, with 7 bases that match TRBD1. CDR3 length equals 15 residues. The junction had 8 bases not matched to a gene; V was cut back by 5 bases and J by 2 bases. Germline V gene data show CDR1 as PRHDT and CDR2 as FYEKMQ (reference sequence). The CDR3 reads CASSLNQGGNYGYTF. The sequenced CDR3 bases are TGTGCCAGCAGCCTCAATCAGGGGGGAAACTATGGC. Variable domain in full (rest from reference TRBV13 and TRBJ1-2): AAGVIQSPRHLIKEKRETATLKCYPIPRHDTVYWYQQGPGQDPQFLISFYEKMQSDKGSIPDRFSAQQFSDYHSELNMSSLELGDSALYFCASSLNQGGNYGYTFGSGTRLTVV.

Details on this clone: The missing CDR3 end, 3 residues past where the read stops, is filled in from the germline J gene. The chain is built from TRBV11-2 and TRBJ2-7, with TRBD1 as a possible D gene (6 bases). The germline V gene encodes CDR1 SGHAT and CDR2 FQNNGV. This CDR3 is 14 amino acids long. V shed 10 bases and J shed 5 bases, with 21 bases lying between them. The CDR3 bases that were read are TGTGCCACCACGGGGTTCGGCAGGGGCGACGAG. This translates into CATTGFGRGDE. The full CDR3 reads CATTGFGRGDEQYF.

A word on this clone: The CDR3 end falls 3 residues outside the read, so it is completed with the germline J gene. The chain carries TRBV19 and TRBJ1-4; 7 bases agree with TRBD1. The trim removed 3 bases at V and 10 bases at J, leaving 8 bases unmatched. The germline V gene encodes CDR1 LNHDA and CDR2 SQIVND (reference sequence). The CDR3 runs to 14 residues. CDR3 loop: CASSIQGQASKLFF. The CDR3 DNA, read in part, is TGTGCCAGTAGTATTCAAGGACAGGCGTCAAAA. Full variable domain (outside the CDR3, taken from reference TRBV19 and TRBJ1-4): DGGITQSPKYLFRKEGQNVTLSCEQNLNHDAMYWYRQDPGQGLRLIYYSQIVNDFQKGDIAEGYSVSREKKESFPLTVTSAQKNPTAFYLCASSIQGQASKLFFGSGTQLSVL.

Turning to this clone: The read is 3 residues too short to cover the CDR3 end, so that end is filled in from the germline J gene. This chain joins TRBV7-9 and TRBJ1-5; tentative D call: TRBD1 (6 bases). The CDR3 runs 14 residues. Germline V lookup: CDR1 SEHNR, CDR2 FQNEAQ (reference sequence). Trimming removed 4 bases from V and 2 bases from J, with 9 bases in between. CDR3 region: CASSSTGRNQPQHF. CDR3 bases read: TGTGCCAGCAGCTCCACAGGGCGCAATCAGCCC.

Note on this clone: The read finishes 3 residues shy of the CDR3 end, and the germline J gene is used to complete it. The chain couples TRBV19 to TRBJ1-6; possibly TRBD1 for D (5 bases). The germline gives CDR1 LNHDA, CDR2 SQIVND (reference sequence). The CDR3 is made up of 13 amino acids. With 7 bases removed from V and 5 bases from J, the gap between germline ends came to 9 bases. The sequenced part of the CDR3 DNA is TGTGCCAGTAAGAGCAGGGATAATTCACCC. Its translation is CASKSRDNSP. The entire CDR3 is CASKSRDNSPLHF.

Of note for this clone: The read falls 3 residues short of the CDR3 end, and the missing part is taken from the germline J gene. The V and J genes are TRBV7-9 and TRBJ2-1; 7 bases align to TRBD2. This CDR3 spans 14 amino acids. Germline V gene lookup returns CDR1 SEHNR and CDR2 FQNEAQ (reference sequence). Trimming removed 6 bases from V and 4 bases from J; junction bases left unmatched: 6. Incomplete CDR3 DNA: TGTGCCAGCAGTCTTTGGGGGGGATACAATGAG. Encoded protein: CASSLWGGYNE. The CDR3, in full, reads CASSLWGGYNEQFF.

CDR3 amino acids: CASSDSTNTEAFF. The part of the CDR3 DNA that was read is TGTGCCAGCAGCGACTCCACGAACACTGAA. The V and J genes are TRBV14 and TRBJ1-1; D not certain. The missing CDR3 end, 3 residues past where the read stops, is filled in from the germline J gene. This CDR3 has 13 residues. Germline assignment: CDR1 SGHDN and CDR2 FVKESK. V dropped 5 bases and J dropped 1 base, with 8 bases sitting between them.

Note on this clone: The CDR3 goes on 3 residues after the read ends, and that part is filled in from the germline J gene. The chain recombines TRBV18 with TRBJ1-2; D ambiguous. The CDR3 is 16 amino acids. Germline CDR1 KGHSH, CDR2 LQKENI. The covered CDR3 bases are TGTGCCAGCTCACCTTCTCTTAGCGGGAGTACAGATACC. This translates into CASSPSLSGSTDT. The whole CDR3 reads CASSPSLSGSTDTYTF. Full variable domain (missing parts from reference TRBV18 and TRBJ1-2): NAGVMQNPRHLVRRRGQEARLRCSPMKGHSHVYWYRQLPEEGLKFMVYLQKENIIDESGMPKERFSAEFPKEGPSILRIQQVVRGDSAAYFCASSPSLSGSTDTYTFGSGTRLTVV.

CDR3 DNA, as far as it was read: TGTGCCAGTAGTACTTCAACAGGGTCCAATCAGCCC. It is translated as CASSTSTGSNQP. The CDR3 in full is CASSTSTGSNQPQHF. The chain couples TRBV19 to TRBJ1-5, with D maybe TRBD1 (6 bases). The sequence runs out 3 residues before the end of the CDR3; the remainder is reconstructed from the germline J gene. The CDR3 sequence is 15 residues long. The ends were cut back, 4 bases at V and 3 bases at J, with 13 bases in the middle. Germline CDR1 LNHDA, CDR2 SQIVND (reference sequence).

On this clone: The CDR3 end is not reached by the read, which stops 3 residues before it; the germline J gene fills it in. The J gene is TRBJ2-7, the V gene TRBV19, with 8 bases fitting TRBD1. This CDR3 contains 15 residues. V lost 4 bases and J lost 4; bases outside the gene matches: 9. Germline V lookup: CDR1 LNHDA, CDR2 SQIVND (reference sequence). Partial CDR3 DNA: TGTGCCAGTAGTACCACTGACAGGGGTTTTTACGAG. Translation: CASSTTDRGFYE. Given in full, the CDR3 is CASSTTDRGFYEQYF.

Concerning this clone: The read terminates 3 residues before the CDR3 end, so the remaining end is supplied by the germline J gene. The chain couples TRBV20-1 to TRBJ2-7, with D possibly being TRBD2 (5 bases). Germline CDR1 and CDR2: DFQATT and SNEGSKA (reference sequence). V gave up 6 bases and J gave up 3 bases, with 21 bases separating them. The CDR3 has 15 residues. The part of the CDR3 DNA that was read is TGCAGTGCGGATAAGAATTTTGGCAGCGGCTACGAG. Residues: CSADKNFGSGYE. The complete CDR3 sequence is CSADKNFGSGYEQYF.

Concerning this clone itself: From the germline J gene comes the end of the CDR3, since the read stops 3 residues before it. The gene calls are TRBV5-1 and TRBJ1-1; D is ambiguous. Per the germline V gene, CDR1 is SGHRS and CDR2 is YFSETQ. This CDR3 is 14 amino acids long. The V and J ends lost 1 base and 0 bases respectively, with 7 bases between them. The CDR3 protein is CASSLRLMNTEAFF. Incomplete CDR3 DNA: TGCGCCAGCAGCTTGCGACTCATGAACACTGAA.

As concerns this clone: The read halts 3 residues ahead of the CDR3 end, with the missing end drawn from the germline J gene. This chain links TRBV5-1 with TRBJ2-2; 13 bases match TRBD2. J gave up 8 bases and V 2 bases, and 6 bases lay outside the gene matches. CDR1 is SGHRS, CDR2 YFSETQ, per germline. The CDR3 consists of 16 residues. The CDR3 protein is CASSFPGTSGKGELFF. The covered CDR3 bases are TGCGCCAGCAGCTTCCCCGGGACTAGCGGGAAAGGGGAG.

A note on this clone: With the read ending 3 residues before the CDR3 end, the germline J gene is used to fill in that end. The chain recombines TRBV20-1 with TRBJ1-2; 12 positions agree with TRBD1. With 6 bases clipped from V and 4 bases from J, the junction kept 18 bases outside the gene matches. The germline V gene encodes CDR1 DFQATT and CDR2 SNEGSKA (reference sequence). This CDR3 is 18 amino acids long. CDR3: CSATTLPGQGADRYGYTF. Partial CDR3 DNA: TGCAGTGCCACTACATTACCGGGACAGGGGGCCGACCGCTATGGC.

As regards this clone: The read is 3 residues too short to cover the CDR3 end, so that end is filled in from the germline J gene. The chain uses TRBV7-2 and TRBJ1-2; D perhaps matches TRBD1 (5 bases). Germline lookup yields CDR1 SGHTA and CDR2 FQGNSA. CDR3 length equals 13 residues. The CDR3 protein is CASGRLGAYDYTF. CDR3 DNA, as far as it was read: TGTGCCAGCGGACGTCTAGGGGCCTACGAC.

A word on this clone: Read sequence stops 3 residues before the CDR3 end, and the germline J gene provides the missing end. The chain recombines TRBV6-2 or TRBV6-3 with TRBJ2-7, with D tentatively TRBD2 (7 bases). CDR1 and CDR2 (germline): MNHEY, SVGEGT. Trimming took 0 bases from V and 2 from J, leaving 8 bases between them. The CDR3 covers 14 residues. Incomplete CDR3 DNA: TGTGCCAGCAGTTACTCGGGGGGGCCCTACGAG. The encoded protein is CASSYSGGPYE. The entire CDR3 reads CASSYSGGPYEQYF.

In the case of this clone: The sequenced fragment ends 3 residues before the CDR3 boundary, so the rest is inferred from the germline J gene. The rearrangement links TRBV19 to TRBJ1-5; D is ambiguous. V was clipped by 4 bases and J by 4 bases, with 17 bases between them. The germline V gene has CDR1 LNHDA and CDR2 SQIVND (reference sequence). This CDR3 region has 16 residues. CDR3 DNA (partial): TGTGCCAGTAGTAGCCACGGTGGTCCCCCAAATCAGCCC. Translating it yields CASSSHGGPPNQP. The entire CDR3 sequence reads CASSSHGGPPNQPQHF.

Details on this clone: The read gets to within 3 residues of the CDR3 end, and the germline J gene fills in the rest. The gene calls are TRBV19 and TRBJ1-4, with a possible D match to TRBD1 (5 bases). The CDR3 runs to 14 residues. Germline V CDR1 and CDR2: LNHDA, SQIVND (reference sequence). The CDR3 DNA, read in part, is TGTGCCAGTAGTCGGAGCTCTGGGGCCAACGTA. It codes for CASSRSSGANV. The whole CDR3 protein reads CASSRSSGANVLFF.

As regards this clone: The read halts 3 residues ahead of the CDR3 end, with the missing end drawn from the germline J gene. The chain uses TRBV7-9 and TRBJ1-1; TRBD1 aligns across 7 bases. This CDR3 has 14 residues. The trim removed 4 bases at V and 1 base at J, leaving 3 bases unmatched. The V gene's germline CDR1 is SEHNR and CDR2 FQNEAQ (reference sequence). Partial CDR3 DNA: TGTGCCAGCAGCTCGGGACAGTGGAACACTGAA. As protein: CASSSGQWNTE. The full CDR3 is CASSSGQWNTEAFF.